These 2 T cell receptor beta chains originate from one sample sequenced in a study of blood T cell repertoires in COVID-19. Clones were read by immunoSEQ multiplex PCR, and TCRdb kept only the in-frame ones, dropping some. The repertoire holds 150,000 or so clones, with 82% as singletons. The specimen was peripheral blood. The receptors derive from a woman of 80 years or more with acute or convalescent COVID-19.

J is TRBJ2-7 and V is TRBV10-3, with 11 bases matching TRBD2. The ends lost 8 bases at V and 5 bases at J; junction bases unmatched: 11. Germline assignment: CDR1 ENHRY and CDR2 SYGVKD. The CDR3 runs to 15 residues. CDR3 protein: CAIGIAGGPRDEQYF. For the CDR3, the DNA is TGTGCCATCGGGATAGCGGGAGGGCCTAGGGACGAGCAGTACTTC.

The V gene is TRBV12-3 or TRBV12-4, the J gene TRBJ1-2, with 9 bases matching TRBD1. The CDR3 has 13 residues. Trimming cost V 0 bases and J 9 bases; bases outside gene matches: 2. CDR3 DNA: TGTGCCAGCAGTTTAGCGGGACAGGGTAGCTACACCTTC. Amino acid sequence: CASSLAGQGSYTF.